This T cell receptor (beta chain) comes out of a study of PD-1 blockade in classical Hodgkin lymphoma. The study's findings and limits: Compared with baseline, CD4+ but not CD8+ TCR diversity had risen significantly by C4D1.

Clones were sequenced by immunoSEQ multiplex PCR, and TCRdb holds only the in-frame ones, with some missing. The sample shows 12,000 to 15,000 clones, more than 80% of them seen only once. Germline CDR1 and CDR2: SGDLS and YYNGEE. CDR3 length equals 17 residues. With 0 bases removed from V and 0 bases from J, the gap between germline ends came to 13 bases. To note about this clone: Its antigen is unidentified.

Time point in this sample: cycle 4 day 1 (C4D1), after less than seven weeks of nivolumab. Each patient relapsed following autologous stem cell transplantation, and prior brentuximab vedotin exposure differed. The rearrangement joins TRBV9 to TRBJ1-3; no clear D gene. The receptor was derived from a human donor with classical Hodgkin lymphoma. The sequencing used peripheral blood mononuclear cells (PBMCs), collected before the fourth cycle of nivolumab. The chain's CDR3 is CASSVESSEVSGNTIYF. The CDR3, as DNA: TGTGCCAGCAGCGTAGAGTCCTCGGAGGTCTCTGGAAACACCATATATTTT.